A selection of T cell receptor beta chains follows, all from one sample in a study of memory CD4+ T cells and cytomegalovirus serostatus. Here immunoSEQ multiplex PCR was the method, and the copy in TCRdb shows in-frame clones only, minus some. The table shows some 54,000 clones, with approximately 82% occurring only once. Sequenced sample: memory CD4+ T cells from blood. All receptors come from an adult in good health and CMV-seropositive. Both conserved end residues are part of each CDR3. A D gene is named only where the DNA matches it firmly. The size entry is marked missing in some rows and otherwise reads once, few, many or a size class.

length	V	size	J	D	CDR3	DNA
16	TRBV27	.	TRBJ2-7	.	CASSLSISQGTYEQYF	TGTGCCAGCAGTTTATCGATTTCGCAGGGAACCTACGAGCAGTACTTC
18	TRBV7-8	.	TRBJ2-6	TRBD1	CASSAKTGGSSGANVLTF	TGTGCCAGCAGCGCAAAGACAGGGGGAAGCTCTGGGGCCAACGTCCTGACTTTC
14	TRBV10-2	.	TRBJ2-1	TRBD1	CASRGGQGNNEQFF	TGCGCGTCTCGCGGCGGACAGGGTAACAATGAGCAGTTCTTC
16	TRBV11-1	.	TRBJ1-1	TRBD1	CASSTRFPGQGTEAFF	TGTGCCAGCAGCACCCGTTTTCCGGGACAGGGCACTGAAGCTTTCTTT
13	TRBV6-6	few	TRBJ1-6	.	CASSTRPGLPLHF	TGTGCCAGCAGTACTCGACCGGGATTACCCCTCCACTTT
14	TRBV7-6	.	TRBJ1-2	.	CASSPRGTNYGYTF	TGTGCCAGCAGCCCTAGGGGGACTAACTATGGCTACACCTTC
16	TRBV6-6	few	TRBJ2-2	TRBD2	CASRGLATSGDGELFF	TGTGCCAGCAGGGGACTAGCGACAAGCGGGGACGGGGAGCTGTTTTTT
14	TRBV29-1	.	TRBJ2-7	TRBD2	CSAMPLAGVDEQYF	TGCAGCGCCATGCCATTAGCGGGAGTAGACGAGCAGTACTTC
18	TRBV7-2	.	TRBJ2-2	TRBD2	CASSYPGVAGGDTGELFF	TGTGCCAGCAGCTACCCCGGGGTAGCGGGGGGCGACACCGGGGAGCTGTTTTTT
15	TRBV2	.	TRBJ2-2	.	CASSGGTANTGELFF	TGTGCCAGCAGCGGAGGGACAGCTAACACCGGGGAGCTGTTTTTT
15	TRBV18	.	TRBJ2-5	TRBD2	CASSPGLAELETQYF	TGTGCCAGCTCACCCGGACTAGCGGAACTAGAGACCCAGTACTTC
15	TRBV2	.	TRBJ2-3	TRBD2	CASFRSSGRSDTQYF	TGTGCCAGCTTCCGGTCTAGCGGGAGGAGTGATACGCAGTATTTT
16	TRBV7-2	few	TRBJ2-1	TRBD2	CASSSGLAGAPGEQFF	TGTGCCAGCAGCTCGGGACTAGCGGGGGCCCCAGGTGAGCAGTTCTTC
13	TRBV19	.	TRBJ2-5	.	CASSMGTTETQYF	TGTGCCAGTAGTATGGGAACCACAGAGACCCAGTACTTC
16	TRBV7-9	.	TRBJ2-5	.	CASSPSAGTTQETQYF	TGTGCCAGCAGCCCTTCGGCAGGGACAACCCAAGAGACCCAGTACTTC
14	TRBV4-2	.	TRBJ2-4	TRBD1	CASSLTGEDNIQYF	TGTGCCAGCAGCCTGACAGGGGAGGACAACATTCAGTACTTC
18	TRBV13	.	TRBJ1-6	.	CASSQGNPLGSYNSPLHF	TGTGCCAGCAGCCAGGGCAACCCGCTGGGCTCCTATAATTCACCCCTCCACTTT
14	TRBV2	.	TRBJ2-5	TRBD1	CASRSQGRQETQYF	TGTGCCAGCAGGTCACAGGGGCGCCAAGAGACCCAGTACTTC
16	TRBV6-6	.	TRBJ2-7	TRBD2	CASSGGGTSRSYEQYF	TGTGCCAGCAGTGGGGGAGGGACTAGCAGATCCTACGAGCAGTACTTC
16	TRBV27	.	TRBJ1-6	TRBD1	CASKKDRGSYNSPLHF	TGTGCCAGCAAGAAGGACAGGGGCTCCTATAATTCACCCCTCCACTTT
15	TRBV6-1	.	TRBJ2-1	.	CASGGRERVLNEQFF	TGTGCCAGCGGGGGCAGGGAAAGAGTTTTAAATGAGCAGTTCTTC
16	TRBV28	.	TRBJ2-7	.	CASSTPGGESIYEQYF	TGTGCCAGCAGTACCCCAGGGGGGGAGAGTATCTACGAGCAGTACTTC
17	TRBV19	once	TRBJ1-2	TRBD1	CASKGDREPLTNYGYTF	TGTGCCAGTAAAGGGGACAGGGAGCCTTTGACTAACTATGGCTACACCTTC
17	TRBV5-1	once	TRBJ2-4	TRBD2	CASSLGASGTLGNIQYF	TGCGCCAGCAGCTTGGGCGCTAGCGGCACCCTCGGAAACATTCAGTACTTC
15	TRBV2	once	TRBJ1-2	TRBD1	CASSEGQGRARGYTF	TGTGCCAGCAGTGAAGGACAGGGGCGCGCTAGAGGCTACACCTTC
16	TRBV9	.	TRBJ2-3	TRBD1	CASSDGQGRLLNTQYF	TGTGCCAGCAGCGACGGACAGGGGAGACTTCTAAATACGCAGTATTTT
15	TRBV11-2	once	TRBJ2-2	.	CASSWTISSRGELFF	TGTGCCAGCAGCTGGACTATATCTTCTAGGGGGGAGCTGTTTTTT
14	TRBV30	.	TRBJ2-7	.	CAWSERAATYEQYF	TGTGCCTGGAGTGAGAGGGCGGCGACCTACGAGCAGTACTTC
13	TRBV6-5	.	TRBJ1-2	.	CASSPDGSYGYTF	TGTGCCAGCAGTCCCGACGGCAGCTATGGCTACACCTTC
14	TRBV11-2	.	TRBJ1-4	.	CASSLVWGTEKLFF	TGTGCCAGCAGCTTAGTGTGGGGGACTGAAAAACTGTTTTTT
16	TRBV18	.	TRBJ2-3	.	CASSPGGSTSTDTQYF	TGTGCCAGCTCCCCTGGGGGCAGTACTAGCACAGATACGCAGTATTTT
15	TRBV6-5	.	TRBJ1-3	.	CASSYGHERGNTIYF	TGTGCCAGCAGTTACGGGCACGAGAGGGGAAACACCATATATTTT
11	TRBV19	.	TRBJ1-1	.	CASNYGAEAFF	TGTGCCAGTAATTACGGCGCTGAAGCTTTCTTT
15	TRBV6-6	once	TRBJ1-5	.	CASSYALGPGRPQHF	TGTGCCAGCAGTTACGCCCTTGGGCCGGGGCGGCCCCAGCATTTT
14	TRBV5-1	.	TRBJ1-1	TRBD1	CASSSGQGVSEAFF	TGCGCCAGCAGTTCCGGACAGGGGGTCTCTGAAGCTTTCTTT
18	TRBV5-6	.	TRBJ1-1	TRBD1	CASSLGTLAIQGITEAFF	TGTGCCAGCAGCTTGGGTACGTTGGCCATACAGGGGATCACTGAAGCTTTCTTT
14	TRBV5-1	.	TRBJ2-7	.	CASSLAPSNYEQYF	TGCGCCAGCAGCTTAGCACCTAGTAACTACGAGCAGTACTTC